Sequencing of this T cell receptor (beta chain) was carried out in a study of cytomegalovirus exposure and HLA in healthy donors. On this clone: What it binds is not known.

This PCR relied on a set of 60 Vbeta primers and 13 Jbeta primers. This table comes from immunoSEQ multiplex PCR, and its TCRdb copy is limited to in-frame clones, with some not included. Of about 170,000 clones in the sample, around 80% were seen once. General observations from the study: Many donors carried some public TCRs, although rarity characterized most TCR sequences. Productive status was seen about 90% or about 30% of the time for most TCR beta V segments in an earlier analysis.

This receptor was taken from a young woman in good health and CMV-seronegative. Specimen: PBMCs.

The CDR3 DNA reads TGTGCCAGCAGCGCCCTACTAGCGGAGCCCGCAGATACGCAGTATTTT. Its translation: CASSALLAEPADTQYF. V gene TRBV11-2 combines with J gene TRBJ2-3; 8 bases map to TRBD2. V lost 5 bases to trimming and J lost 4 bases; unmatched junction nucleotides: 11. CDR3 length: 16 residues. Germline-derived CDR1 and CDR2 are SGHAT and FQNNGV.